Listed below are T cell receptor beta chains from one sample, sequenced in a study of shared clonotypes between healthy human individuals. Method: immunoSEQ multiplex PCR; TCRdb's copy keeps in-frame clones and lacks some. The sample includes over 2,000,000 clones, about 93% seen only once; the top ten take over 1.5%. Sequencing input: naive CD8+ T cells from PBMCs. The receptors come from a man aged 18-30 years in good health. Some clones in this sample may be carry-over from other donors' samples. Each CDR3 is given without its conserved first and last residue. A clone size is listed for some rows: how often the clone was seen (once, few, many), or a class if it is expanded.

TRBJ2-7	.	TRBV5-6	ASSWDIHEQY
TRBJ1-3	few	TRBV7-9	ASSVNRVKGNTIY
TRBJ1-2	.	TRBV4-3	ASSQEDRVALGYT
TRBJ2-7	.	TRBV11-2	ASSFRGLLSHEQY
TRBJ2-2	once	TRBV4-3	ASSQGANTGELF
TRBJ2-1	.	TRBV7-9	ASSFEENNEQF
TRBJ2-3	once	TRBV30	AWSRTSGTDTQY
TRBJ1-5	.	TRBV11-2	ASSVLGRSYSNQPQH
TRBJ2-1	.	TRBV6-5	ASALRGGINNEQF
TRBJ2-3	.	TRBV9	ASSVGVGKTDTQY
TRBJ1-1	.	TRBV2	ASSRTAGTEAF
TRBJ1-1	.	TRBV19	ASSRGPPTEAF
TRBJ1-1	.	TRBV5-1	ASRPGTGVGRTEAF
TRBJ2-2	.	TRBV29-1	SVGLVGRPGELF
TRBJ1-2	.	TRBV13	ASSSRYGGVSYGYT
TRBJ2-5	.	TRBV5-4	ASSQGLSTQETQY
TRBJ2-5	.	TRBV7-9	ASSLGRLQAEETQY
.	.	TRBV7-8	ASSFNGPEQY
TRBJ2-2	.	TRBV13	ASWAVGDTGELF
TRBJ2-7	.	TRBV27	ASSFSTGNRDYEQY
TRBJ2-1	once	TRBV5-7	ASSFKTSGSLRFLQF
TRBJ1-5	.	TRBV4-1	ASTGTLGNQPQH
TRBJ2-7	few	TRBV2	ASSPLLNTVYEQY
TRBJ1-1	.	TRBV5-6	ASSLAAGDTEAF
TRBJ2-2	.	TRBV7-6	ASSLGPSTGELF
TRBJ2-7	.	TRBV5-1	ASRERIDEQY
TRBJ2-1	.	TRBV7-9	ASSLLIRVLPSYNEQF
TRBJ1-5	once	TRBV7-8	ASSSRQGIGNQPQH
TRBJ2-7	.	TRBV19	ASSIIPAEGEQY
TRBJ2-7	.	TRBV28	ASSYRQSYEQY
TRBJ2-3	.	TRBV27	ASSLVLGSTDTQY
TRBJ1-1	.	TRBV5-1	ASSLTYRVSEAF
TRBJ2-5	.	TRBV9	ASSLRLAGGETQY
TRBJ2-1	.	TRBV30	AFQLGQSSYNEQF
TRBJ2-3	.	TRBV5-1	ASSGGLAGPGTTTDTQY
TRBJ2-7	.	TRBV27	ASRMEQGSTYEQY
TRBJ2-2	.	TRBV30	AWSPGGRTGELF